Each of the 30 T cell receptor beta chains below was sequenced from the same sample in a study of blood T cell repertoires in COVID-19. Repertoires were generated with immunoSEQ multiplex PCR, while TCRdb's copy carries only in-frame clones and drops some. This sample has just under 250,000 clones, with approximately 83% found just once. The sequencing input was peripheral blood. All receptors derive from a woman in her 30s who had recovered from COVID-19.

CDR3 in DNA: TGTGCCACCAGTGAGGGTGGAGCTGAAGCTTTCTTT. Its translation is CATSEGGAEAFF. V is TRBV24-1 and J is TRBJ1-1; D uncertain. The CDR3 is made up of 12 amino acids. Germline V gene data show CDR1 as KGHDR and CDR2 as SFDVKD. Trimming pared 4 bases from V and 6 bases from J, leaving 8 bases between.

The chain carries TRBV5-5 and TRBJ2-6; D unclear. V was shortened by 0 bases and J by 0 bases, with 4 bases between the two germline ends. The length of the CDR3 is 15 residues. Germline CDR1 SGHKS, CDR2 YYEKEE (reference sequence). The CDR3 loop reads CASSLGGSGANVLTF. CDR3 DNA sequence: TGTGCCAGCAGCTTGGGCGGCTCTGGGGCCAACGTCCTGACTTTC.

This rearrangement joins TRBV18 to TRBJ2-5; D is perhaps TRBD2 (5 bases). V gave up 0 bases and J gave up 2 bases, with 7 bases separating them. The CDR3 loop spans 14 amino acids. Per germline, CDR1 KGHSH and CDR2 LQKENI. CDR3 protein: CASSPPTRQETQYF. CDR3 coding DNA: TGTGCCAGCTCACCACCAACTAGGCAAGAGACCCAGTACTTC.

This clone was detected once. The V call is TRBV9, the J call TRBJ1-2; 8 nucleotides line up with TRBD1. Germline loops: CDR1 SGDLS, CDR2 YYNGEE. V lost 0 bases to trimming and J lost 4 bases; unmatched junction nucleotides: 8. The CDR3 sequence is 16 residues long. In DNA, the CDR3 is TGTGCCAGCAGCGTAGCTACCAGGACAGGGTTCTATGGCTACACCTTC. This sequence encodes CASSVATRTGFYGYTF.

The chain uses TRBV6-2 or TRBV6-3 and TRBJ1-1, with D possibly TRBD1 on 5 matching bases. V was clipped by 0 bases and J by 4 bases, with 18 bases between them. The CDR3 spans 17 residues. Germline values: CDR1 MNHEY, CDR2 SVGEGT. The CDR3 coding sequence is TGTGCCAGCAGTTACTCGACTTTCGGGGGGAAGGCCACTGAAGCTTTCTTT. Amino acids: CASSYSTFGGKATEAFF.

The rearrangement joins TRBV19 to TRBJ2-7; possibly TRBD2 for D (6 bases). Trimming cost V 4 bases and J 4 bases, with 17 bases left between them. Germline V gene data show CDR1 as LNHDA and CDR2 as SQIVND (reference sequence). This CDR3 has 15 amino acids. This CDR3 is CASSSRDSGGYEQYF. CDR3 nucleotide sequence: TGTGCCAGTAGTAGTAGAGACTCAGGAGGGTACGAGCAGTACTTC.

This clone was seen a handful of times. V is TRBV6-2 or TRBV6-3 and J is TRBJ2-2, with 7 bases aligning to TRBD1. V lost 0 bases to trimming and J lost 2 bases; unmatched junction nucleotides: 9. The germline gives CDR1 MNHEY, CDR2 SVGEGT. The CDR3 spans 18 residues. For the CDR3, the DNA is TGTGCCAGCAGTTACTCGTTGTACACAGGGGACAACACCGGGGAGCTGTTTTTT. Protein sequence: CASSYSLYTGDNTGELFF.

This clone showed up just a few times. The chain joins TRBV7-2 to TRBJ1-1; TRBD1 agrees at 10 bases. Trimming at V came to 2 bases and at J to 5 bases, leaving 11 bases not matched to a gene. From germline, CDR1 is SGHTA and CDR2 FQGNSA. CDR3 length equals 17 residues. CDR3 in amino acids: CASSLLERGQGHTEAFF. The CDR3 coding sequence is TGTGCCAGCAGCTTATTGGAACGGGGACAGGGGCATACTGAAGCTTTCTTT.

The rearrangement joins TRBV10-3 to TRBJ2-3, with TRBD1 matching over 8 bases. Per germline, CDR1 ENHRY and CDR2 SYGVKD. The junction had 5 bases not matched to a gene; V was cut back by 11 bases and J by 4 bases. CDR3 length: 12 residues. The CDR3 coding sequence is TGTGCCGTCGAGGACAGGGCAGATACGCAGTATTTT. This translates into CAVEDRADTQYF.

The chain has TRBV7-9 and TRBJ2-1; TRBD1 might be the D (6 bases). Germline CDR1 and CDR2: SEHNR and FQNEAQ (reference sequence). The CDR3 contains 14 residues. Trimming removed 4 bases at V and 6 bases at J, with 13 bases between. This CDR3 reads CASSSEQGINEQFF. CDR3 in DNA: TGTGCCAGCAGCTCTGAACAGGGCATCAATGAGCAGTTCTTC.

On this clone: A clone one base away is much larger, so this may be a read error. The CDR3 DNA reads TGTGCCAGCAGCCCAGGGACAGGGGGCTCCTACGAGCAGTACTTC. It yields the protein CASSPGTGGSYEQYF. This chain joins TRBV5-6 and TRBJ2-7; TRBD1 aligns across 11 bases. Germline values: CDR1 SGHDT, CDR2 YYEEEE. This CDR3 has 15 residues. The trim removed 4 bases at V and 0 bases at J, leaving 3 bases unmatched.

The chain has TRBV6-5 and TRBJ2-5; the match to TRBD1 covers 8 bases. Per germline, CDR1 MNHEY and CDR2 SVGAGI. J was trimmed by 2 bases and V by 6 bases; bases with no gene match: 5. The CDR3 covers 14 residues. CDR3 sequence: CASSRRQGQETQYF. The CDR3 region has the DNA TGTGCCAGCAGCCGGCGACAGGGGCAAGAGACCCAGTACTTC.

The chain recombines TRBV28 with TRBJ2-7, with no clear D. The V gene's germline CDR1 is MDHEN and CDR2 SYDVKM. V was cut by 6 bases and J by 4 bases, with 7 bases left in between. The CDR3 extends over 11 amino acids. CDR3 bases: TGTGCCAGCAGCTCACATTACGAGCAGTACTTC. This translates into CASSSHYEQYF. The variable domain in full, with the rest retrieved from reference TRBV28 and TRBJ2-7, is DVKVTQSSRYLVKRTGEKVFLECVQDMDHENMFWYRQDPGLGLRLIYFSYDVKMKEKGDIPEGYSVSREKKERFSLILESASTNQTSMYLCASSSHYEQYFGPGTRLTVT.

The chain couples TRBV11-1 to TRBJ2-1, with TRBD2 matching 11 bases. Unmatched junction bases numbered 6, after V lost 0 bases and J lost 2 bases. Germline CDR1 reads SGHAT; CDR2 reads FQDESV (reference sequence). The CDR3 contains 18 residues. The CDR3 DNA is TGTGCCAGCAGCTTAGCAGGGACTAGCGGACCCACCTACAATGAGCAGTTCTTC. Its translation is CASSLAGTSGPTYNEQFF.

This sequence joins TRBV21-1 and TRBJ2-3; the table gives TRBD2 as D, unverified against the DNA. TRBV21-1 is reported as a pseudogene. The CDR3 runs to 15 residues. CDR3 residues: CASSSSGSRTDTQYF. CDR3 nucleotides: TGTGCCAGCAGCAGTTCGGGGTCTCGGACAGATACGCAGTATTTT.

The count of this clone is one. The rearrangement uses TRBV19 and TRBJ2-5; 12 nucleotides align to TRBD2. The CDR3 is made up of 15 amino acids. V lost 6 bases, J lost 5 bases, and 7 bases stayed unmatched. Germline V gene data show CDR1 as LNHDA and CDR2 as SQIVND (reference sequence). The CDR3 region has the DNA TGTGCCAGTAGCCTGACTAGCGGGGGCCGGGAGACCCAGTACTTC. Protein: CASSLTSGGRETQYF.

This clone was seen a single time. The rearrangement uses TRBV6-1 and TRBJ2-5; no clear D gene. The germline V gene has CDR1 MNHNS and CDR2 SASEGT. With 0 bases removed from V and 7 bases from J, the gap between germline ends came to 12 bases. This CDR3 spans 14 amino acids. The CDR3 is CASSEAVSLGTQYF. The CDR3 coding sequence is TGTGCCAGCAGTGAAGCGGTGTCCCTAGGGACCCAGTACTTC.

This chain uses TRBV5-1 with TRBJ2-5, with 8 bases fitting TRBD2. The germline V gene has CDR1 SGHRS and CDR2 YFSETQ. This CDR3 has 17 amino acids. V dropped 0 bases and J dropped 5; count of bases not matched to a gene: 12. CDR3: CASSLGGLGGAQETQYF. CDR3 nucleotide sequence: TGCGCCAGCAGCTTGGGGGGCCTCGGGGGGGCGCAGGAGACCCAGTACTTC. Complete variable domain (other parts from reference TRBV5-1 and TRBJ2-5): KAGVTQTPRYLIKTRGQQVTLSCSPISGHRSVSWYQQTPGQGLQFLFEYFSETQRNKGNFPGRFSGRQFSNSRSEMNVSTLELGDSALYLCASSLGGLGGAQETQYFGPGTRLLVL.

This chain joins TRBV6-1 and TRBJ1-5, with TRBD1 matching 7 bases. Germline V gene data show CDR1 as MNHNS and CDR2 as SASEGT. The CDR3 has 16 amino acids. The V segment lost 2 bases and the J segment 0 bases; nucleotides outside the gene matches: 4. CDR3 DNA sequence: TGTGCCAGCAGTGAATGGGGACAGAATAGCAATCAGCCCCAGCATTTT. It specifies CASSEWGQNSNQPQHF.

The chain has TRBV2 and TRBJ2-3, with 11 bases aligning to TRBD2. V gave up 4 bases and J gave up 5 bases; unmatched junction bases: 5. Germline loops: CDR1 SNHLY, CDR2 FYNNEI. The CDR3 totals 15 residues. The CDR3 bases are TGTGCCAGCAGTGGTAGCGGGGGGGATGGAGATACGCAGTATTTT. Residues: CASSGSGGDGDTQYF.

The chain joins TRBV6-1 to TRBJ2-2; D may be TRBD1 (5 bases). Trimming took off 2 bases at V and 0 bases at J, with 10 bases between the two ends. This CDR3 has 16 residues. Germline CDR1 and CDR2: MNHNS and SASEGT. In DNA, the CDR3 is TGTGCCAGCAGTGAACAGTTCAGGGCGAACACCGGGGAGCTGTTTTTT. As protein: CASSEQFRANTGELFF.

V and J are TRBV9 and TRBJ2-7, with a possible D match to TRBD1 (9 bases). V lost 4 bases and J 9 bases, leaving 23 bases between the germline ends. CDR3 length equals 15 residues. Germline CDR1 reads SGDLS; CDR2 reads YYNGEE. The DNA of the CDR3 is TGTGCCAGCAGCACAGGCGGGGGGACAGGGTTTTTGCAGTACTTC. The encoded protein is CASSTGGGTGFLQYF.

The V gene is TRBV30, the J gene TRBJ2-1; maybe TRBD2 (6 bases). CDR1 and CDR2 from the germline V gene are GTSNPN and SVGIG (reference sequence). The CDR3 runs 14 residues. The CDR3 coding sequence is TGTGCTACTACCCCGGGGGATTCCTACAATGAGCAGTTCTTC. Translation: CATTPGDSYNEQFF.

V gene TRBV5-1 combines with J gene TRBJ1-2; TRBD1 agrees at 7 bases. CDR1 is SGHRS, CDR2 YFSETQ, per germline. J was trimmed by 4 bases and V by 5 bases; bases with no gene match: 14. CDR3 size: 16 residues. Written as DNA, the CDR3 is TGCGCCAGCAGACAGGGGACCGCCGGAGGGGGCTATGGCTACACCTTC. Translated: CASRQGTAGGGYGYTF.

This chain's CDR3 is CASSSYSRPLDEQYF. CDR3 nucleotides: TGCGCCAGCAGTTCCTATAGCCGTCCTCTTGACGAGCAGTACTTC. V usage is TRBV10-2 and J usage is TRBJ2-7; D not resolved. Trimming pared 5 bases from V and 5 bases from J, leaving 19 bases between. The CDR3 is made up of 15 amino acids. In germline, CDR1 is WSHSY, CDR2 SAAADI.

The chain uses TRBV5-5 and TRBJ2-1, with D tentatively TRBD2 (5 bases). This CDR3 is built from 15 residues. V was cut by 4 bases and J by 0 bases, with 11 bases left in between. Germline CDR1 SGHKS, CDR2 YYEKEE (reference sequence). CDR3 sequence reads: CASSRRESSYNEQFF. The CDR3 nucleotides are TGTGCCAGCAGCCGTCGGGAAAGCTCCTACAATGAGCAGTTCTTC.

The CDR3 protein is CAWSVARVSNQPQHF. The CDR3 DNA reads TGTGCCTGGAGTGTAGCCAGGGTAAGCAATCAGCCCCAGCATTTT. This sequence joins TRBV30 and TRBJ1-5, with D possibly matching TRBD1 (5 bases). The CDR3 length is 15 residues. The germline CDR1 and CDR2 sequences are GTSNPN and SVGIG (reference sequence). Between the trimmed V and J ends, which lost 0 bases and 1 base, there was a span of 10 bases.

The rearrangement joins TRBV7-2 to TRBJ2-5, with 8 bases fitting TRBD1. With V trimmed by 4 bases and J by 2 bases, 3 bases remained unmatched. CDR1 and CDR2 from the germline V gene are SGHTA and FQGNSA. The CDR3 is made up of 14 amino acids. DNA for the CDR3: TGTGCCAGCAGCTCCAGGGGGCAGCAAGAGACCCAGTACTTC. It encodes CASSSRGQQETQYF.

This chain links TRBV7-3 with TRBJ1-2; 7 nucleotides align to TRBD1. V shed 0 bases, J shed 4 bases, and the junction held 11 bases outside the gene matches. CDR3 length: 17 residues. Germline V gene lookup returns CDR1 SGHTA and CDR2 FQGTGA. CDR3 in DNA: TGTGCCAGCAGCTTAACCGGCGGAGTGGGGACAGTCTATGGCTACACCTTC. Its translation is CASSLTGGVGTVYGYTF.

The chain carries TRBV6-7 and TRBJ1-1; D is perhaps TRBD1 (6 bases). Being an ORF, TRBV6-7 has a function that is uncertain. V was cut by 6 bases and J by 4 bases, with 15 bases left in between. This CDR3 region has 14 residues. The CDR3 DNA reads TGTGCCAGCAGAACAGGGCCCTGGAGCACTGAAGCTTTCTTT. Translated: CASRTGPWSTEAFF.